Listed below are T cell receptor beta chains from one sample, sequenced in a study of cytomegalovirus exposure and HLA in healthy donors. The data were produced by immunoSEQ multiplex PCR, yet TCRdb's version contains in-frame clones alone and is incomplete. The table has 200,000 to 250,000 clones, roughly three quarters seen once. Specimen: PBMCs. These receptors were obtained from a man aged 45-65 years in good health and CMV-seronegative. Each CDR3 is given with its conserved first and last residue. Size is stated for part of the rows, as once, few or many counts, or as a class when the clone is expanded.

v_gene	abundance	j_gene	CDR3aa
TRBV30	NA	TRBJ1-3	CAWRTGGGPGNTIYF
TRBV9	once	TRBJ2-1	CASSVAGSYVYHEQFF
TRBV4-1	NA	TRBJ1-3	CASSQDPRGGSGNTIYF
TRBV6-5	NA	TRBJ1-1	CASSSRLIRENTEAFF
TRBV18	NA	TRBJ2-3	CASSLKGQGADTQYF
TRBV5-8	NA	TRBJ2-6	CASSLGQTAGSGANVLTF
TRBV7-9	medium-sized	TRBJ2-1	CASSAGRLGVNEQFF
TRBV5-6	NA	TRBJ1-2	CASRQGLNGYTF
TRBV18	NA	TRBJ2-7	CASSPGTGPIEQYF
TRBV30	NA	TRBJ1-5	CAWTDRENQPQHF
TRBV11-2	NA	TRBJ2-2	CASSLRDRGLNTGELFF
TRBV4-2	NA	NA	CASRDTFAGGSYEQYF
TRBV9	NA	TRBJ2-2	CASSPGTGGNTGELFF
TRBV28	NA	TRBJ1-5	CASRLYLDQPQHF
TRBV28	NA	TRBJ2-7	CASSPVSGSYEQYF
TRBV30	NA	TRBJ1-4	CAWSSVRGTNEKLFF
TRBV5-1	NA	NA	CASSLAGEYYEQYF
TRBV9	NA	TRBJ2-1	CASSDKRSGTSGSQEQFF
TRBV2	NA	TRBJ2-7	CASKGVRSYEQYF
TRBV10-3	few	TRBJ2-7	CAIGGTESYEQYF
TRBV5-6	NA	TRBJ2-1	CASSLRLLADSYNEQFF
TRBV12-5	once	TRBJ2-1	CASGLSGRNAEQFF
TRBV15	once	TRBJ1-2	CATSRNSGHEPANYGYTF
TRBV7-9	NA	TRBJ2-5	CASSSGGWETQYF
TRBV11-2	NA	NA	CASNPLAGAYEQYF
TRBV6-6	NA	TRBJ1-2	CASSYFGQGGNYGYTF
TRBV6-1	NA	TRBJ1-2	CASSEDGGAANYGYTF
TRBV2	NA	NA	CASSVARSSYEQYF
TRBV7-6	NA	TRBJ2-1	CASSLDLATYNEQFF
TRBV27	NA	TRBJ2-5	CASSPGLSLAEYF
TRBV2	NA	TRBJ2-5	CASSRSGTTGETQYF
TRBV25-1	NA	TRBJ2-5	CASSEPGQGSKETQYF
TRBV27	once	TRBJ2-3	CASRSSTDTQYF
TRBV9	NA	TRBJ2-7	CASSVVGTGLVEQYF
TRBV5-6	NA	TRBJ2-7	CASSQHGGPEQYF
TRBV28	NA	TRBJ2-3	CASSPIIRQGRKSTDTQYF
TRBV11-2	few	TRBJ2-7	CASSLEAGHPYEQYF
TRBV9	NA	TRBJ2-7	CASSVGSDSYEQYF
TRBV5-1	once	TRBJ2-1	CASSFEGGSNNEQFF
TRBV27	NA	TRBJ2-7	CASSQIDRAYEQYF
TRBV27	NA	TRBJ2-7	CASSFASTGSKEQYF
TRBV6-1	NA	TRBJ2-7	CASSGSILSGEQYF
TRBV5-8	NA	TRBJ1-1	CASSLGTGEGTEAFF
TRBV4-1	NA	TRBJ2-3	CASSHALAGTDTQYF
TRBV2	NA	TRBJ2-7	CAPGTSGTYEQYF
TRBV5-1	NA	TRBJ2-5	CASSLTGVWETQYF
TRBV27	NA	TRBJ2-3	CASSHHPVLASTDTQYF
TRBV10-3	NA	TRBJ2-5	CAIKGGEETQYF
TRBV10-3	NA	TRBJ1-1	CAISESFRLTNTEAFF
TRBV13	NA	TRBJ2-7	CASSLQGTHEQYF
TRBV2	NA	TRBJ2-7	CASTPLAGGPHEQYF
TRBV28	NA	TRBJ2-7	CASSFIHEQYF